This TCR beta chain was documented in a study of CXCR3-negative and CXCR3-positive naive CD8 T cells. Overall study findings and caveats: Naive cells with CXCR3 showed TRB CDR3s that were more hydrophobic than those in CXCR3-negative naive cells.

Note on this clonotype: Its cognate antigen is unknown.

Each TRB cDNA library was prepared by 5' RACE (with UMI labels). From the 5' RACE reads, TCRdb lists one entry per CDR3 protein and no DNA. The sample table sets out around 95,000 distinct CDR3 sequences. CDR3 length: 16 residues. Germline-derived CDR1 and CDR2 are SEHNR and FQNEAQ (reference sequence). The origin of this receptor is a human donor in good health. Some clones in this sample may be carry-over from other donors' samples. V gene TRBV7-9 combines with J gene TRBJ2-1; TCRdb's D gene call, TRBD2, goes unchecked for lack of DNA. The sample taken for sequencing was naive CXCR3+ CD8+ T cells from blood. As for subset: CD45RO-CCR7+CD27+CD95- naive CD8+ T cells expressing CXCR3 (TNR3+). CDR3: CASTPRTSGGGDEQFF.